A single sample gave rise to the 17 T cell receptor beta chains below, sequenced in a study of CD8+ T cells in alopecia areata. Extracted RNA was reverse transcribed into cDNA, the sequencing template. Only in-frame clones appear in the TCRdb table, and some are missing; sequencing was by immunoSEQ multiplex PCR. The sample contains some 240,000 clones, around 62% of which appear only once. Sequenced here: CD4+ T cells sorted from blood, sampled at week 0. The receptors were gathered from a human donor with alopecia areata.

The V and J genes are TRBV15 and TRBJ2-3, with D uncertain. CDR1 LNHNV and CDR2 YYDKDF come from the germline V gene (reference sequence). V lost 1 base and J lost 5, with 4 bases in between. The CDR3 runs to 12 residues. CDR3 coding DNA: TGTGCCACCAGCAGAGTGGAAGATACGCAGTATTTT. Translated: CATSRVEDTQYF.

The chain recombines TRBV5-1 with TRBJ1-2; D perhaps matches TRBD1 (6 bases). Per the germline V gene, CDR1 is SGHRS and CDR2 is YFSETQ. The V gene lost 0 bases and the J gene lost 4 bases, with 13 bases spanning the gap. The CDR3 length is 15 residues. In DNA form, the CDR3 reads TGCGCCAGCAGCTTGGCAGCGGGGGCGGCCTATGGCTACACCTTC. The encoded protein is CASSLAAGAAYGYTF. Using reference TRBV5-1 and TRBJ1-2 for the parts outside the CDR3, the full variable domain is KAGVTQTPRYLIKTRGQQVTLSCSPISGHRSVSWYQQTPGQGLQFLFEYFSETQRNKGNFPGRFSGRQFSNSRSEMNVSTLELGDSALYLCASSLAAGAAYGYTFGSGTRLTVV.

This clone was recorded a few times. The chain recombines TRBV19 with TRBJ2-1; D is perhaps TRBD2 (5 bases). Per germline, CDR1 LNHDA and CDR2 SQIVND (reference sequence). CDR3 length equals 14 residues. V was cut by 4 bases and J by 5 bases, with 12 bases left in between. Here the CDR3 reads CASSRRQNHNEQFF. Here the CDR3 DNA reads TGTGCCAGTAGTAGGAGGCAGAACCACAATGAGCAGTTCTTC.

The CDR3 loop reads CASSAWDGYTF. Written as DNA, the CDR3 is TGTGCCAGCAGCGCCTGGGATGGCTACACCTTC. The chain recombines TRBV2 with TRBJ1-2; D not certain. Trimming stripped 6 bases from V and 6 bases from J, with 8 bases between. Germline values: CDR1 SNHLY, CDR2 FYNNEI. This CDR3 region has 11 residues.

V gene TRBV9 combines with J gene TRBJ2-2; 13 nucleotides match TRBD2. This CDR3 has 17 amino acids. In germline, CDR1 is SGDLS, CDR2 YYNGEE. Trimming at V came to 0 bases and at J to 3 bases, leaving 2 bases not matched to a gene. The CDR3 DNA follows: TGTGCCAGCAGCGTAGCTGGACTAGCGGGGGACACCGGGGAGCTGTTTTTT. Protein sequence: CASSVAGLAGDTGELFF.

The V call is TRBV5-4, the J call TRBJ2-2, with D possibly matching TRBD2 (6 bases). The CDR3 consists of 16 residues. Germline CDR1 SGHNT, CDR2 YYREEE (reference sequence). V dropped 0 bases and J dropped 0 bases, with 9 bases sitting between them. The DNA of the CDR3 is TGTGCCAGCAGCTTGGGGGGGACTGCGAACACCGGGGAGCTGTTTTTT. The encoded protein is CASSLGGTANTGELFF.

The CDR3 here is CASSGSGNTREQYF. In DNA form, the CDR3 reads TGTGCCAGCAGCGGCTCAGGGAATACTCGGGAGCAGTACTTC. The V call is TRBV9, the J call TRBJ2-7; tentatively, D is TRBD1 (5 bases). Germline-derived CDR1 and CDR2 are SGDLS and YYNGEE. CDR3 length: 14 amino acids. Trimming removed 3 bases at V and 7 bases at J, with 17 bases between.

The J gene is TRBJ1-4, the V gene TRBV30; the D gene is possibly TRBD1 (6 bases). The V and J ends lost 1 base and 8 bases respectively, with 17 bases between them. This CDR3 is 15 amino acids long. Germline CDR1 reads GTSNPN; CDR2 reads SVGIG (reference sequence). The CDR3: CAWSAWDTKREKLFF. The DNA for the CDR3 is TGTGCCTGGAGTGCCTGGGACACCAAAAGGGAAAAACTGTTTTTT. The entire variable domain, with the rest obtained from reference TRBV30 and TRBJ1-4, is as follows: SQTIHQWPATLVQPVGSPLSLECTVEGTSNPNLYWYRQAAGRGLQLLFYSVGIGQISSEVPQNLSASRPQDRQFILSSKKLLLSDSGFYLCAWSAWDTKREKLFFGSGTQLSVL.

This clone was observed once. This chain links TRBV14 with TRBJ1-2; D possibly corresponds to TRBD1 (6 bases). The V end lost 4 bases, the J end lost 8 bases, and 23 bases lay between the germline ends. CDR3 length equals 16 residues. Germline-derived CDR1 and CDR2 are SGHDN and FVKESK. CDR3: CASSLSDRPSRYGYTF. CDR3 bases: TGTGCCAGCAGCCTTTCGGACAGACCTTCCCGGTACGGCTACACCTTC. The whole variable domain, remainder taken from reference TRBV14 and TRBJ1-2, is EAGVTQFPSHSVIEKGQTVTLRCDPISGHDNLYWYRRVMGKEIKFLLHFVKESKQDESGMPNNRFLAERTGGTYSTLKVQPAELEDSGVYFCASSLSDRPSRYGYTFGSGTRLTVV.

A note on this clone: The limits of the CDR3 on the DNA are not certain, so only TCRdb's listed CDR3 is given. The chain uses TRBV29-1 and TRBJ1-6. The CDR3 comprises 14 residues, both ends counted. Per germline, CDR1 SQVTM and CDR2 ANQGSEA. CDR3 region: CSVRAGPPNSPLHF.

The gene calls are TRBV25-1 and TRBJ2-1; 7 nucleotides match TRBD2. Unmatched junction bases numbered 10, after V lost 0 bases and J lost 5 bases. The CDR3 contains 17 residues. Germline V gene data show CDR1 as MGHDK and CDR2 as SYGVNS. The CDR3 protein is CASSEYTQTSSNNEQFF. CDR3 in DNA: TGTGCCAGCAGTGAATACACCCAGACTAGCTCTAACAATGAGCAGTTCTTC.

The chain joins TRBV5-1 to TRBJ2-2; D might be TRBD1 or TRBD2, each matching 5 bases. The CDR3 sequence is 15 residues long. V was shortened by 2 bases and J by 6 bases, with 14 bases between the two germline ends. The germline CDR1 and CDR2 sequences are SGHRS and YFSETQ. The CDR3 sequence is CASSFGTVPAGELFF. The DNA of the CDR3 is TGCGCCAGCAGCTTCGGGACGGTTCCAGCCGGGGAGCTGTTTTTT.

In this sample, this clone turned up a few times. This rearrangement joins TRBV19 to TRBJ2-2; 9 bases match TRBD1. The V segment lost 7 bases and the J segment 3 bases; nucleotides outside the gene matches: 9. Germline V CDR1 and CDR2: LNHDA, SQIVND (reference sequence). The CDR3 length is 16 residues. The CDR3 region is CASKDRGTLDTGELFF. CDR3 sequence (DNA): TGTGCCAGTAAGGACAGGGGAACCCTCGACACCGGGGAGCTGTTTTTT.

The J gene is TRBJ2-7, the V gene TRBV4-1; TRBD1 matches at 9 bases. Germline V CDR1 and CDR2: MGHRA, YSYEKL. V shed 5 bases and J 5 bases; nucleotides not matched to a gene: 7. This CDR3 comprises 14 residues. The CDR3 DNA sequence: TGCGCCAGCAGCTTCTACCGGGACAGGGACGAGCAGTACTTC. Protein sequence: CASSFYRDRDEQYF.

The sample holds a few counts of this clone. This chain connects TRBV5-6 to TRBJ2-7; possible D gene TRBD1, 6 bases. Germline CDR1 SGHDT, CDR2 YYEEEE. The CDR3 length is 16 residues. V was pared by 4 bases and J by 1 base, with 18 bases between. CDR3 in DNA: TGTGCCAGCAGCCTGCAAACAGGGTGGTATTCCTACGAGCAGTACTTC. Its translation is CASSLQTGWYSYEQYF. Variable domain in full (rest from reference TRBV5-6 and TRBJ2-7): DAGVTQSPTHLIKTRGQQVTLRCSPKSGHDTVSWYQQALGQGPQFIFQYYEEEERQRGNFPDRFSGHQFPNYSSELNVNALLLGDSALYLCASSLQTGWYSYEQYFGPGTRLTVT.

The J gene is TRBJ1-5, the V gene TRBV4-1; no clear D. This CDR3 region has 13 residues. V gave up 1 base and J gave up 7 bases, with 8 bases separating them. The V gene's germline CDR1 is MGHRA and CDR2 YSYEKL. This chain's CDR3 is CASSQGFIQPQHF. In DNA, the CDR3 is TGCGCCAGCAGCCAAGGGTTCATACAGCCCCAGCATTTT.

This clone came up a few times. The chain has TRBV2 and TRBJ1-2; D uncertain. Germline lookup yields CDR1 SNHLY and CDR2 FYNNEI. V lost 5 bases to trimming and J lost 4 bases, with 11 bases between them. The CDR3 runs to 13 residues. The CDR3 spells CASSRSGGYGYTF. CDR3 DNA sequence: TGTGCCAGCAGTAGGTCCGGCGGCTATGGCTACACCTTC.